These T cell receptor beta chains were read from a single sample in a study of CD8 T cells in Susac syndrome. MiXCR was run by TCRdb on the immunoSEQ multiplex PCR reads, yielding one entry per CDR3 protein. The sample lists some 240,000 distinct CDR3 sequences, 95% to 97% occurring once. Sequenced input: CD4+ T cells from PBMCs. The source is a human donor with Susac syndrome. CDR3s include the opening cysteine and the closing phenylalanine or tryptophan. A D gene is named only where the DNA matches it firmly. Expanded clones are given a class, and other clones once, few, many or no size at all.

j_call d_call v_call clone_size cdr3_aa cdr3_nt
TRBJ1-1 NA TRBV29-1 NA CSVERQYTEAFF TGCAGCGTTGAGAGGCAGTACACTGAAGCTTTCTTT
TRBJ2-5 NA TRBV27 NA CASSSAGVGETQYF TGTGCCAGCAGTTCAGCAGGGGTGGGGGAGACCCAGTACTTC
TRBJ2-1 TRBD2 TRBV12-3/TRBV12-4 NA CASSLAGLAGGWNEQFF TGTGCCAGCAGTTTAGCGGGACTAGCGGGAGGGTGGAATGAGCAGTTCTTC
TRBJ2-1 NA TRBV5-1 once CASSFQQGSGEQFF TGCGCCAGCAGCTTCCAACAGGGTTCGGGTGAGCAGTTCTTC
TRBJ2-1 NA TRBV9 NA CASSLLPGVEQFF TGTGCCAGCAGCTTACTACCGGGAGTTGAGCAGTTCTTC
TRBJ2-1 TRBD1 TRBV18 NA CASSPRLTPQGAVNNEQFF TGTGCCAGCTCACCCCGACTAACCCCACAGGGGGCGGTTAACAATGAGCAGTTCTTC
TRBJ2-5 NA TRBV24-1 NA CATSDPLMGERETQYF TGTGCCACCAGTGATCCTTTGATGGGCGAGAGGGAGACCCAGTACTTC
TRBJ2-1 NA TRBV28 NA CASSLRRNEQFF TGTGCCAGCAGTTTAAGAAGGAATGAGCAGTTCTTC
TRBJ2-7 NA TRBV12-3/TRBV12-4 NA CASSLGLNYEQYF TGTGCCAGCAGTCTGGGACTGAACTACGAGCAGTACTTC
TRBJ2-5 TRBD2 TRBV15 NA CATSRDLAGGETQYF TGTGCCACCAGCAGAGACTTGGCGGGAGGGGAGACCCAGTACTTC
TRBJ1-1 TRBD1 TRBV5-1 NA CASTDLRQGAGEAFF TGCGCCAGCACCGACCTACGGCAGGGGGCTGGTGAAGCTTTCTTT
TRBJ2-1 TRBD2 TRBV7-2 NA CASSFRIAGGTRSYNEQFF TGTGCCAGCAGCTTTAGAATAGCGGGAGGAACCCGCTCCTACAATGAGCAGTTCTTC
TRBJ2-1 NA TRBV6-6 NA CASQQRGGKNNEQFF TGTGCCAGCCAACAAAGGGGGGGAAAAAACAATGAGCAGTTCTTC
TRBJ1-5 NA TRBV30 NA CAWGRRGNQPQHF TGTGCCTGGGGAAGAAGGGGCAATCAGCCCCAGCATTTT
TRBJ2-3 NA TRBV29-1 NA CSVEGGVTDTQYF TGCAGCGTTGAAGGCGGGGTCACAGATACGCAGTATTTT
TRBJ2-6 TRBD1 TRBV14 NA CASSPRQGSGANVLTF TGTGCCAGCAGCCCTCGACAGGGCTCTGGGGCCAACGTCCTGACTTTC
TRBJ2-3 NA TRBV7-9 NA CASGGAETDTQYF TGTGCCAGCGGGGGGGCGGAGACAGATACGCAGTATTTT
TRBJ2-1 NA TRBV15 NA CATSRSGTENNEQFF TGTGCCACCAGCAGATCCGGGACCGAGAACAATGAGCAGTTCTTC
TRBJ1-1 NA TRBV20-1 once CSARLADEAFF TGCAGTGCTAGATTGGCAGATGAAGCTTTCTTT
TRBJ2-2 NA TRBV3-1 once CASSQAPRGSSSSGELFF TGTGCCAGCAGCCAAGCTCCTCGAGGCAGTTCGAGCTCCGGGGAGCTGTTTTTT
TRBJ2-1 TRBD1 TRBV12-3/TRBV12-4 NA CASSPTGNAGQGTNEQFF TGTGCCAGCAGCCCCACGGGGAACGCGGGACAGGGAACAAATGAGCAGTTCTTC
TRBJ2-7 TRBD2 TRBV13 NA CASSGGGYEQYF TGTGCCAGCAGCGGGGGGGGTTACGAGCAGTACTTC
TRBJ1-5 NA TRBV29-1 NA CSLLRTRPQHF TGCAGCTTGCTACGGACAAGGCCCCAGCATTTT
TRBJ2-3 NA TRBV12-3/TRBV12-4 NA CASSRDSQSTDTQYF TGTGCCAGCAGCCGAGACAGTCAAAGCACAGATACGCAGTATTTT
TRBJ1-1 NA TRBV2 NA CASSAQVSAFF TGTGCCAGCAGCGCACAGGTTTCGGCTTTCTTT
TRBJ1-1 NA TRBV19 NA CASGQGRHTEAFF TGTGCCAGTGGCCAGGGACGGCACACTGAAGCTTTCTTT
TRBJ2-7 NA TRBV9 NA CASSVGPSSTEQYF TGTGCCAGCAGCGTGGGACCTTCCAGCACCGAGCAGTACTTC
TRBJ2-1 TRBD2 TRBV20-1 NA CSARDIASGIYNEQFF TGCAGTGCTAGAGATATTGCTAGCGGGATATACAATGAGCAGTTCTTC
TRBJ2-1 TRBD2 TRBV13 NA CASSLGLAGALNEQFF TGTGCCAGCAGCTTGGGACTAGCGGGAGCTTTAAATGAGCAGTTCTTC
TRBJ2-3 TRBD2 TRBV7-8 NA CASSLSASGRVYF TGTGCCAGCAGCTTATCCGCTAGCGGGAGAGTGTATTTT
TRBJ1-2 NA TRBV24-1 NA CATSDLQRTNGYTF TGTGCCACCAGTGATTTGCAAAGAACAAATGGCTACACCTTC
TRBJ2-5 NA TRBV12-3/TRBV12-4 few CASSLNSQETQYF TGTGCCAGCAGTTTGAACAGCCAAGAGACCCAGTACTTC
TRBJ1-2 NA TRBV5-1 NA CASSIGAGDGYTF TGCGCCAGCAGCATCGGGGCTGGGGATGGCTACACCTTC
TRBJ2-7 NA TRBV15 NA CATSRDPAREQYF TGTGCCACCAGCAGAGACCCCGCTCGGGAGCAGTACTTC
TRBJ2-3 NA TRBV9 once CASSVRDVTDTQYF TGTGCCAGCAGCGTAAGGGACGTCACAGATACGCAGTATTTT
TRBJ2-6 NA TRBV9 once CASSQRGDGANVLTF TGTGCCAGCAGCCAGAGAGGGGATGGGGCCAACGTCCTGACTTTC
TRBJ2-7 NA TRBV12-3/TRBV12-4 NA CASSLSSSVYEQYF TGTGCCAGCAGTTTAAGTAGCAGTGTCTACGAGCAGTACTTC
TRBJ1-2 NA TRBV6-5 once CASLTANYGYTF TGTGCCAGTCTCACAGCCAACTATGGCTACACCTTC
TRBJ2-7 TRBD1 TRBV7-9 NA CASSLTGQVLYEQYF TGTGCCAGCAGCTTAACGGGACAGGTCCTCTACGAGCAGTACTTC
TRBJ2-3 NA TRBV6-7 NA CASSCLLVGDTDTQYF TGTGCCAGCAGTTGCCTCTTAGTGGGAGACACAGATACGCAGTATTTT
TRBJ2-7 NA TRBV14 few CASSPRTSSYEQYF TGTGCCAGCAGCCCTCGGACAAGCTCCTACGAGCAGTACTTC
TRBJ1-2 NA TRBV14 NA CASSRESPYGYTF TGTGCCAGCAGCCGGGAGTCTCCCTATGGCTACACCTTC
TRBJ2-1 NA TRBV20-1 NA CSGMWDTNSYNEQFF TGCAGTGGAATGTGGGACACCAACTCCTACAATGAGCAGTTCTTC
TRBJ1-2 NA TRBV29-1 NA CSVDYGGYTF TGCAGCGTTGATTATGGAGGCTACACCTTC
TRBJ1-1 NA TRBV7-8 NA CASTKRGAGNTEAFF TGTGCCAGCACCAAGCGGGGGGCGGGGAACACTGAAGCTTTCTTT
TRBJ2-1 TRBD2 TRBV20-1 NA CSARTSGTKINEQFF TGCAGTGCTAGGACCAGCGGGACTAAGATCAATGAGCAGTTCTTC
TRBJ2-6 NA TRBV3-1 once CASSQPSGPGANVLTF TGTGCCAGCAGCCAACCCTCGGGTCCTGGGGCCAACGTCCTGACTTTC
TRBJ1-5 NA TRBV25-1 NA CASRSDSNQPQHF TGTGCCAGCAGGTCAGATAGCAATCAGCCCCAGCATTTT
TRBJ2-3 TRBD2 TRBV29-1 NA CSVVASGSIPDTQYF TGCAGCGTTGTGGCTAGCGGTAGCATCCCCGATACGCAGTATTTT
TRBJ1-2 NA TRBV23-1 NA CASSQSWGGNYGYTF TGCGCCAGCAGTCAATCGTGGGGAGGAAACTATGGCTACACCTTC
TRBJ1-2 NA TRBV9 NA CASSRNYGYTF TGTGCCAGCAGCCGGAACTATGGCTACACCTTC
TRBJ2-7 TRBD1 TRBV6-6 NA CASSYSGQGNSHF TGTGCCAGCAGTTACTCCGGACAGGGAAACTCTCACTTC
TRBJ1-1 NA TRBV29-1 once CSGRQVLETEAFF TGCAGCGGCCGACAGGTCTTGGAAACTGAAGCTTTCTTT
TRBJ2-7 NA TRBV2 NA CASSQQGYEQYF TGTGCCAGCAGCCAACAGGGCTACGAGCAGTACTTC
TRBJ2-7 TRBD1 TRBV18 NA CASSLDRVPPYEQYF TGTGCCAGCTCTCTGGACAGGGTCCCTCCCTACGAGCAGTACTTC
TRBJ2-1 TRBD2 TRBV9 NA CASSPSGTSGYNEQFF TGTGCCAGCAGCCCATCCGGGACTAGCGGTTACAATGAGCAGTTCTTC
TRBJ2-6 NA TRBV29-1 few CSVVVGRGSGANVLTF TGCAGCGTTGTCGTAGGGAGGGGGTCTGGGGCCAACGTCCTGACTTTC
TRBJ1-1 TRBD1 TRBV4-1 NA CASRPAGQGSRTEAFF TGCGCCAGCAGGCCTGCGGGACAGGGTAGTCGCACTGAAGCTTTCTTT